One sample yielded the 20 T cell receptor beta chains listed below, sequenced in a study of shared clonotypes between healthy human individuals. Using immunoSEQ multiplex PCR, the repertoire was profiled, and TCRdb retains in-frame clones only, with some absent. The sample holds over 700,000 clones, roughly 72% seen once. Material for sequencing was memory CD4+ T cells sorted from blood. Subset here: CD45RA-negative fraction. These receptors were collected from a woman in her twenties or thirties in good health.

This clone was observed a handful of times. The CDR3 sequence: CASSIPGLVRGHTQYF. CDR3 nucleotides: TGTGCCAGCAGCATCCCGGGACTAGTAAGGGGGCATACGCAGTATTTT. J is TRBJ2-3 and V is TRBV21-1; the table's D gene call, TRBD2, was not cross checked with the DNA. TRBV21-1 is a pseudogene. This CDR3 contains 16 residues.

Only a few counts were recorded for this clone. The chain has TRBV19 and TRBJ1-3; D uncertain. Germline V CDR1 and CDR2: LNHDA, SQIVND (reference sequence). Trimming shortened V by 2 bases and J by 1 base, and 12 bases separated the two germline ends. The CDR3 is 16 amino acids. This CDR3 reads CASSIKHGRSGNTIYF. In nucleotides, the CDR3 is TGTGCCAGTAGTATAAAGCATGGCAGGTCTGGAAACACCATATATTTT. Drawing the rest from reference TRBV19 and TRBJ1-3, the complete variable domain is DGGITQSPKYLFRKEGQNVTLSCEQNLNHDAMYWYRQDPGQGLRLIYYSQIVNDFQKGDIAEGYSVSREKKESFPLTVTSAQKNPTAFYLCASSIKHGRSGNTIYFGEGSWLTVV.

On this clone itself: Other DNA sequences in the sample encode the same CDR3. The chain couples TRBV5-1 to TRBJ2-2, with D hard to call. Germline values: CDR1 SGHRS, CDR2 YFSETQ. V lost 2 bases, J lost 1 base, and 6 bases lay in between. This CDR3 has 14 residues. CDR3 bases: TGCGCCAGCAGCTTAGACCAGAACACCGGGGAGCTGTTTTTT. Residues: CASSLDQNTGELFF.

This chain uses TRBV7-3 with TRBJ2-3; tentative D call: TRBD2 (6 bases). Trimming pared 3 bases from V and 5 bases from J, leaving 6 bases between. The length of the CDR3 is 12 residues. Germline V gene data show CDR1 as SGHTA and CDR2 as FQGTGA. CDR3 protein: CASSFSGDTQYF. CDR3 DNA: TGTGCCAGCAGCTTTAGCGGAGATACGCAGTATTTT. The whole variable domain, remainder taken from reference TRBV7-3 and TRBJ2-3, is GAGVSQTPSNKVTEKGKYVELRCDPISGHTALYWYRQSLGQGPEFLIYFQGTGAADDSGLPNDRFFAVRPEGSVSTLKIQRTERGDSAVYLCASSFSGDTQYFGPGTRLTVL.

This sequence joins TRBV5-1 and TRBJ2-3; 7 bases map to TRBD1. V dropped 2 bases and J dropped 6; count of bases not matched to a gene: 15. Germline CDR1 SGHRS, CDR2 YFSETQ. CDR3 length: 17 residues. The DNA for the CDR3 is TGCGCCAGCAGCTTACATTGGGACAGTCAATGGGGGGATACGCAGTATTTT. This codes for CASSLHWDSQWGDTQYF.

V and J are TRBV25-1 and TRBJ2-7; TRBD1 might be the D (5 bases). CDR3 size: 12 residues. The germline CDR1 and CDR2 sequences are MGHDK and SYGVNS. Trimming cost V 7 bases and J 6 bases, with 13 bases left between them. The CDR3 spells CASTKNQGEQYF. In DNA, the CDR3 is TGTGCCAGCACAAAGAATCAGGGCGAGCAGTACTTC.

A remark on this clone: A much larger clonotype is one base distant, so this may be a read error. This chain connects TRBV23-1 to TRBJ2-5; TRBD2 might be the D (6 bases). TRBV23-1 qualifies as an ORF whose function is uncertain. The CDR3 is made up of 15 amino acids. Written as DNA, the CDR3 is TGCACCAGCAGCGACAAGGGGCGCCGGGGAGGAACCCAGTACTTC. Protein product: CTSSDKGRRGGTQYF.

CDR3: CASSLDGQGVTYGYTF. The CDR3 DNA is TGTGCCAGCAGTCTTGATGGACAGGGGGTCACCTATGGCTACACCTTC. V is TRBV2 and J is TRBJ1-2, with 10 bases aligning to TRBD1. Germline assignment: CDR1 SNHLY and CDR2 FYNNEI. The length of the CDR3 is 16 residues. The trim removed 5 bases at V and 4 bases at J, leaving 10 bases unmatched.

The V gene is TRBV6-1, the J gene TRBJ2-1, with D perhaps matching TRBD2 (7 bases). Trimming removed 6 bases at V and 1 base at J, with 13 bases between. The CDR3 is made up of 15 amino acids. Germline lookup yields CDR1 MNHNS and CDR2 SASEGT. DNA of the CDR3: TGTGCCAGCAGCGAGGGGGGGATGTCCTACAATGAGCAGTTCTTC. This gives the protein CASSEGGMSYNEQFF.

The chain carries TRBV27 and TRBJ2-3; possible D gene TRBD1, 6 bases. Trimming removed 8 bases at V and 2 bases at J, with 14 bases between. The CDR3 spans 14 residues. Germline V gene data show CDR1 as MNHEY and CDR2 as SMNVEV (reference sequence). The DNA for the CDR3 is TGTGCCAGCGGCCGACAGGCGCTCACAGATACGCAGTATTTT. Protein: CASGRQALTDTQYF.

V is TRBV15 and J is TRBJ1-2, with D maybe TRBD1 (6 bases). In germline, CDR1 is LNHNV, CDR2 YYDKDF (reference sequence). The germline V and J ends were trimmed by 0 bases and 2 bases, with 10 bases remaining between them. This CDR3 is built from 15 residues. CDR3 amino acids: CATSRDPDRNYGYTF. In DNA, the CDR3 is TGTGCCACCAGCAGAGACCCGGACAGAAACTATGGCTACACCTTC.

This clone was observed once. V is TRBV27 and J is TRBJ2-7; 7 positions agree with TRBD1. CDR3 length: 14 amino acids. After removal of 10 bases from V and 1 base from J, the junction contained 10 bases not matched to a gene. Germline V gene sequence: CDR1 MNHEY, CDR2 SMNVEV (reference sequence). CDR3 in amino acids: CATRQPGQSYEQYF. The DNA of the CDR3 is TGTGCCACTCGACAACCGGGACAGTCCTACGAGCAGTACTTC.

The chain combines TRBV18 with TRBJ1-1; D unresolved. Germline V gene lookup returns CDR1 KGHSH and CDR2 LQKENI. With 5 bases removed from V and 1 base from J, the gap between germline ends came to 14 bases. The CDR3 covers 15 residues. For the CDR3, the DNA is TGTGCCAGCTCAAAATCGGACGGGTGGAACACTGAAGCTTTCTTT. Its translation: CASSKSDGWNTEAFF.

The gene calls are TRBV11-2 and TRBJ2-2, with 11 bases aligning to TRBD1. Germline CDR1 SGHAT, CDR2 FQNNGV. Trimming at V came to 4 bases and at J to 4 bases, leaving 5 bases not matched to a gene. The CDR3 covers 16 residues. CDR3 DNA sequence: TGTGCCAGCAGCTACTCCGGGACAGGGGGCACCGGGGAGCTGTTTTTT. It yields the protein CASSYSGTGGTGELFF.

CDR3 residues: CASSEARTQVDTQYF. In DNA, the CDR3 is TGTGCCAGCAGTGAAGCCCGGACCCAGGTAGATACGCAGTATTTT. The chain is built from TRBV6-1 and TRBJ2-3; no clear D gene. V was clipped by 0 bases and J by 5 bases, with 12 bases between them. CDR3 length: 15 residues. Looked up from germline, CDR1 is MNHNS and CDR2 is SASEGT.

In nucleotides, the CDR3 is TGCGCCAGCAGTCCAAATCGGGACACAGCCACAGATACGCAGTATTTT. Residues: CASSPNRDTATDTQYF. This sequence joins TRBV10-2 and TRBJ2-3; tentative D call: TRBD1 (6 bases). Germline loops: CDR1 WSHSY, CDR2 SAAADI. CDR3 size: 16 residues. V was shortened by 5 bases and J by 2 bases, with 17 bases between the two germline ends.

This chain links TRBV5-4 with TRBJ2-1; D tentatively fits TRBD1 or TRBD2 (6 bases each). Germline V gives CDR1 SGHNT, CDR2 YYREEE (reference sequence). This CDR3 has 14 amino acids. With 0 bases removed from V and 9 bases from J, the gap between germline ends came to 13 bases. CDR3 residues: CASSLAGAGSEQFF. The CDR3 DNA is TGTGCCAGCAGCTTGGCAGGGGCGGGAAGTGAGCAGTTCTTC.

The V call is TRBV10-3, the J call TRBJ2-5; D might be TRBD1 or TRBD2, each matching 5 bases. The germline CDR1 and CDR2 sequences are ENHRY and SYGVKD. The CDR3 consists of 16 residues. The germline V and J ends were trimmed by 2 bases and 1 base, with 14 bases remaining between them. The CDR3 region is CAISEGDGAIQETQYF. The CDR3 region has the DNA TGTGCCATCAGTGAGGGGGACGGCGCTATCCAAGAGACCCAGTACTTC.

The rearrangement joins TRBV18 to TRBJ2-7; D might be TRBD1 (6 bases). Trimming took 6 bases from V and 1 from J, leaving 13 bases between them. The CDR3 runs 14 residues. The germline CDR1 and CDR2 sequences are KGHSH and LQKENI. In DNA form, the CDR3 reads TGTGCCAGCTCCCTCCAGGACAGATCCTACGAGCAGTACTTC. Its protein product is CASSLQDRSYEQYF. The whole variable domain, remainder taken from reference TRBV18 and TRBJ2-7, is NAGVMQNPRHLVRRRGQEARLRCSPMKGHSHVYWYRQLPEEGLKFMVYLQKENIIDESGMPKERFSAEFPKEGPSILRIQQVVRGDSAAYFCASSLQDRSYEQYFGPGTRLTVT.

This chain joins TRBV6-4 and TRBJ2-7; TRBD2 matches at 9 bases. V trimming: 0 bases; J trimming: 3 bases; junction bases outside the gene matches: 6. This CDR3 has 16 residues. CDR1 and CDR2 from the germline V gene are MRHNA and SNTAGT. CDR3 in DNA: TGTGCCAGCAGTGACTCCGCGGGGGGGAGGGACTACGAGCAGTACTTC. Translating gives CASSDSAGGRDYEQYF.